The 10 T cell receptor beta chains below were found in one sample sequenced in a study of beta chain features in type 1 diabetes. The whole isolated RNA underwent reverse transcription, so sequencing captured expressed TCRB transcripts. TCRdb keeps only in-frame clones here, not all; method: immunoSEQ multiplex PCR. The sample yields about 150,000 clones, approximately 12% seen once. Source material: central memory CD4+ T cells from blood. These TCRs come from a young man in good health.

V is TRBV29-1 and J is TRBJ1-2; no reliable D call. The CDR3 extends over 12 amino acids. CDR1 is SQVTM, CDR2 ANQGSEA, per germline. The ends were cut back, 4 bases at V and 4 bases at J, with 10 bases in the middle. The CDR3, as DNA: TGCAGCGTTGTAGTTCCACCCTATGGCTACACCTTC. It specifies CSVVVPPYGYTF.

Here the CDR3 reads CASSPAGTGLEEQYF. In nucleotides, the CDR3 is TGTGCCAGCTCCCCGGCTGGGACAGGGTTAGAGGAGCAGTACTTC. The genes are TRBV9 and TRBJ2-7; TRBD1 matches at 9 bases. V was pared by 7 bases and J by 7 bases, with 15 bases of the junction left unmatched. The CDR3 length is 15 residues. Germline V lookup: CDR1 SGDLS, CDR2 YYNGEE.

This clone occurred a few times. The chain joins TRBV4-3 to TRBJ1-6; D unclear. Trimming pared 0 bases from V and 8 bases from J, leaving 11 bases between. CDR1 and CDR2 from the germline V gene are LGHNA and YSLEER. The CDR3 loop spans 15 amino acids. CDR3 sequence reads: CASSQEYQLYSPLHF. The CDR3, as DNA: TGCGCCAGCAGCCAAGAGTACCAACTCTATTCACCCCTCCACTTT.

This chain joins TRBV7-9 and TRBJ1-1; D is unclear. CDR1 is SEHNR and CDR2 is FQNEAQ in the germline V gene (reference sequence). V was trimmed by 3 bases and J by 0 bases, leaving 11 bases between them. The CDR3 contains 15 residues. The CDR3 region is CASSFSRRLNTEAFF. The CDR3 DNA reads as TGTGCCAGCAGCTTCTCACGACGCCTGAACACTGAAGCTTTCTTT.

This sequence joins TRBV9 and TRBJ1-2; unclear D gene. Trimming left V 0 bases short and J 2 bases short, with 11 bases between. The CDR3 is 15 amino acids. CDR1 and CDR2 from the germline V gene are SGDLS and YYNGEE. CDR3 protein: CASSVVATGNYGYTF. CDR3 DNA: TGTGCCAGCAGCGTAGTCGCCACCGGAAACTATGGCTACACCTTC.

This clone has more than one count but fewer than ten. The V and J genes are TRBV10-3 and TRBJ2-3, with a possible D match to TRBD2 (6 bases). V shed 9 bases and J shed 0 bases, with 16 bases lying between them. The CDR3 loop spans 15 amino acids. Germline CDR1 ENHRY, CDR2 SYGVKD. CDR3 bases: TGTGCCATTTCCTACCGGGACTCCAGCACAGATACGCAGTATTTT. Translated, it gives CAISYRDSSTDTQYF.

V usage is TRBV30 and J usage is TRBJ1-2, with D possibly being TRBD1 (5 bases). This CDR3 has 15 amino acids. Trimming shortened V by 2 bases and J by 2 bases, and 15 bases separated the two germline ends. CDR1 and CDR2 (germline): GTSNPN, SVGIG (reference sequence). The CDR3 spells CAWSSRDRINYGYTF. For the CDR3, the DNA is TGTGCCTGGAGTTCCCGGGACCGAATAAACTATGGCTACACCTTC.

This clone was found a few times. The rearrangement joins TRBV6-5 to TRBJ2-4; 15 bases fit TRBD2. Per the germline V gene, CDR1 is MNHEY and CDR2 is SVGAGI. The CDR3 runs 12 residues. V shed 8 bases, J shed 15 bases, and the junction held 5 bases outside the gene matches. In DNA form, the CDR3 reads TGTGCCAGCGGACTAGCGGGAGGGCCCGGGTACTTC. It encodes CASGLAGGPGYF.

The chain couples TRBV2 to TRBJ2-3; 13 bases align to TRBD2. From germline, CDR1 is SNHLY and CDR2 FYNNEI. The CDR3 is 17 amino acids. Trimming removed 6 bases from V and 1 base from J; junction bases left unmatched: 7. The CDR3 region is CASSQLAGGPGTDTQYF. As DNA, the CDR3 is TGTGCCAGCAGCCAACTAGCGGGAGGGCCTGGCACAGATACGCAGTATTTT.

The chain couples TRBV30 to TRBJ1-6; 8 bases fit TRBD1. With 5 bases clipped from V and 10 bases from J, the junction kept 7 bases outside the gene matches. Germline V gene lookup returns CDR1 GTSNPN and CDR2 SVGIG (reference sequence). The CDR3 runs to 13 residues. Written as DNA, the CDR3 is TGTGCCTGGGGAGGACAGGGAGGGTCACCCCTCCACTTT. This gives the protein CAWGGQGGSPLHF.